The 3 T cell receptor beta chains below were found in one sample sequenced in a study of technical replicates of blood from a handful of donors. TCRdb's table, derived via immunoSEQ multiplex PCR, lists solely in-frame clones and lacks some. Of some 64,000 clones in the sample, around 88% are singletons; the top ten hold approximately 5.1%. The material sequenced was PBMCs. The receptors shown here come from a human donor in good health. Some clones in this sample may be carry-over from other donors' samples.

This clone is a singleton in its sample. V usage is TRBV10-2 and J usage is TRBJ2-1; the match to TRBD2 covers 10 bases. CDR1 is WSHSY, CDR2 SAAADI, per germline. V shed 7 bases and J 7 bases; nucleotides not matched to a gene: 10. The CDR3 has 15 residues. The CDR3: CASKGLAGGLNEQFF. CDR3 DNA sequence: TGCGCCAGCAAAGGGTTAGCGGGGGGATTGAATGAGCAGTTCTTC.

The CDR3 protein is CASSPPGKSSYEQYF. In DNA, the CDR3 is TGTGCCAGCTCACCACCCGGGAAGAGCTCCTACGAGCAGTACTTC. The rearrangement links TRBV18 to TRBJ2-7; D perhaps matches TRBD2 (5 bases). Germline V CDR1 and CDR2: KGHSH, LQKENI. The germline V and J ends were trimmed by 0 bases and 0 bases, with 9 bases remaining between them. CDR3 size: 15 residues.

This rearrangement joins TRBV11-2 to TRBJ2-3, with 10 bases lining up with TRBD1. With 1 base clipped from V and 4 bases from J, the junction kept 5 bases outside the gene matches. Per the germline V gene, CDR1 is SGHAT and CDR2 is FQNNGV. This CDR3 contains 16 residues. The CDR3, as DNA: TGTGCCAGCAGCTTAGCCGAGACAGGGGGCGCAGATACGCAGTATTTT. Its translation is CASSLAETGGADTQYF. Combining the CDR3 with reference TRBV11-2 and TRBJ2-3 gives the whole variable domain EAGVAQSPRYKIIEKRQSVAFWCNPISGHATLYWYQQILGQGPKLLIQFQNNGVVDDSQLPKDRFSAERLKGVDSTLKIQPAKLEDSAVYLCASSLAETGGADTQYFGPGTRLTVL.